The following is a TCR beta chain sequence with its context. The antigen it binds to is not known. No base quality values were provided; no much bigger clone lies one nucleotide off. TCRbeta CDR3 regions were amplified from genomic DNA by means of the immunoSEQ Assay, a bias-controlled multiplex PCR. The original methods were these. The number of nucleated cells in each sample was estimated from the amplification of reference gene primers within the assay. To quantify the absolute abundance of each unique TCRbeta CDR3 rearrangement, sequence reads were collapsed and filtered. For each sample, productive Simpson clonality was calculated as the square root of Simpson's diversity index over productive rearrangements. Imported from immuneACCESS, the table was reduced by TCRdb to in-frame sequences with V and J called. These copies leave out some clones; in studies compared against another copy, an unresolved V gene accounts for under half, and the cause of the remainder is not known. D and trimming come from the DNA, and the V and J calls and clone size come from that table. The sample records some 240,000 clones, approximately 82% of which are singletons. The ten top clones hold about 8.9% of the sample.

The sample belongs to a study of blood T cell repertoires in COVID-19 (dated by TCRdb to the early 2020s). Regarding the study in general: Samples from collaborators originated in the United States, Italy and Spain and spanned both the acute and convalescent phases of COVID-19. The material from the prospective study consisted of cDNA or gDNA derived from T cells, B-cell-depleted T cells, or PBMCs. The dataset comprised deeply sampled blood TCRbeta repertoires from subjects exposed to, actively infected with, or recovered from COVID-19. The repertoires were released in a freely available public database intended as a resource for research on the immune response to SARS-CoV-2. Samples came from the ongoing ImmuneRACE study (first 160 participants) plus 1,254 subjects from 6 global collaborators. Nearly every sample came with metadata listing a de-identified subject ID, COVID-19 status, age in years and sex. Where HLA class I and class II types were available, the types were taken from metadata supplied by the sample provider, not from assay-based typing.

Results the study describes overall, beyond this receptor: The amount of clinical and demographic metadata varied by source and participant and was provided uncurated.

Collaborating institutions collected whole blood in K2EDTA tubes following their own protocols. For TCRbeta analysis, collaborators shipped samples as frozen whole blood, isolated PBMCs, or DNA extracted from either of those sample types. Taken from the germline V gene, the CDR1 and CDR2 loops are SNHLY and FYNNEI. V is clipped by 11 bases and J by 4 bases, and the sequence between their germline boundaries is 21 bases long. The CDR3 measures 14 amino acids from cysteine to phenylalanine. The read is trimmed to its CDR3 DNA, 42 bases read in frame from base 1. The sample taken for sequencing was peripheral blood. The chain is made from TRBV2 and TRBJ2-7; TRBD2 is possibly the D segment (5 matching bases). The TCR sequence derives from a man aged 50 to 60 with active or convalescent COVID-19. CDR3 sequence: CAGAGGIAPYEQYF. The nucleotide sequence is TGTGCCGGTGCGGGCGGAATCGCACCTTACGAGCAGTACTTC.